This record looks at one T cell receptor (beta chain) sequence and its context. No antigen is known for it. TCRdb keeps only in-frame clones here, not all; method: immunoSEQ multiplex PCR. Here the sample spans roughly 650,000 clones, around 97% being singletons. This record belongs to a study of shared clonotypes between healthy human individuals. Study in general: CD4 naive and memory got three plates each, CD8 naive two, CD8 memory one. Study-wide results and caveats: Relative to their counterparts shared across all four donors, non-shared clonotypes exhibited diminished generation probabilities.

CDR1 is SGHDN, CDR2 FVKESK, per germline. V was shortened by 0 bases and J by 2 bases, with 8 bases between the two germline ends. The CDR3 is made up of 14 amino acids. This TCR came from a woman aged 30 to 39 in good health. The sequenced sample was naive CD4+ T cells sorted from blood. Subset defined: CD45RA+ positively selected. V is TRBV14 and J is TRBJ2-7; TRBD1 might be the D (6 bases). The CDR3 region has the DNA TGTGCCAGCAGCCAAGAGCAGGGGCCCTACGAGCAGTACTTC. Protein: CASSQEQGPYEQYF.